A single TCR beta chain is shown here with its context. The antigen remains undetermined. This sample was taken from a study of post-analysis software for immune sequencing data. Study in general: There were relapsing-remitting, secondary progressive and progressive-relapsing multiple sclerosis among the disease courses included. The study's findings and limits: TRBV5-6, TRBV5-1 and TRBV20-1 were among roughly 5 TRBV segments more frequent in patients than controls. Relative to controls, patients with multiple sclerosis showed significantly lower normalized Chao1 diversity. Under F measure analysis, samples from one preparation batch co-clustered strongly.

The ends were cut back, 3 bases at V and 9 bases at J, with 13 bases in the middle. CDR3 length: 13 amino acids. CDR1 is LGHDT, CDR2 YNNKEL, per germline (reference sequence). The TCR beta cDNA libraries contained unique molecular identifiers. There were about 0.85 to 10 million T cells, and about half a million cDNA molecules came from them. TCRdb passed the PCR reads through MiXCR, listing each CDR3 protein once. The repertoire consists of around 440,000 distinct CDR3 sequences, with around 40% occurring once and the leading ten covering 9% to 13%. The chain carries TRBV3-1 and TRBJ2-3; tentatively, D is TRBD2 (6 bases). The source of this sequence is a girl between 10 and 17 years old with multiple sclerosis. Sample: blood. The DNA of the CDR3 is TGTGCCAGCAGCCATCCTCTGAGCGGGACGCAGTATTTT. Encoded protein: CASSHPLSGTQYF.